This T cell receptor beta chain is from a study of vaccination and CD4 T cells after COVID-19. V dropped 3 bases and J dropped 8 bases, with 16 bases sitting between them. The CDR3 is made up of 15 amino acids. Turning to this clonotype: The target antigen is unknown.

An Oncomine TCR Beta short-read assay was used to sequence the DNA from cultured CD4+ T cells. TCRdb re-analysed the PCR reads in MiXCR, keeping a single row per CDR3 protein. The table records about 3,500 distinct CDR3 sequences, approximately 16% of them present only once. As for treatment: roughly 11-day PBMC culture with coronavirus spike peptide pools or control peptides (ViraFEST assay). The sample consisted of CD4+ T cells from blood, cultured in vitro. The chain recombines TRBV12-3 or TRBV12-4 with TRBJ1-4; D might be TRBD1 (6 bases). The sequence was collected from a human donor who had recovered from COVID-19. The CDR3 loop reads CASSLDSLVGEKLFF. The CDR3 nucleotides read TGTGCCAGCAGTTTGGACAGTCTTGTTGGGGAAAAACTGTTTTTT.